This T cell receptor beta chain was profiled in a study of T cell responses to AZD1222 COVID-19 vaccine. Study outcomes and limitations: Scientists sampled the repertoires only once the peak T cell response had passed. Donors skewed white British and female; clonal diversity was possibly underestimated. Compared with day 0, the breadth and depth of the Spike-specific TCR repertoire rose significantly after two doses of AZD1222.

V lost 5 bases and J lost 2, with 11 bases in between. The CDR3 length is 14 residues. Germline CDR1 and CDR2: MRHNA and SNTAGT. Using immunoSEQ multiplex PCR, the repertoire was profiled, and TCRdb retains in-frame clones only, with some absent. The sample shows about 200,000 clones, approximately 89% of them seen only once. Comment on this clone: Antigen: not known.

The source of this sequence is an adult who received the AZD1222 COVID-19 vaccine. The genes are TRBV6-4 and TRBJ2-3; D may match TRBD1 or TRBD2 (5 bases each). Sequenced here: peripheral blood, sampled 28 days after the second AZD1222 dose. The CDR3 loop is CASSRDAPTDTQYF. CDR3 sequence (DNA): TGTGCCAGCAGTCGGGACGCACCCACAGATACGCAGTATTTT.